This TCR beta chain was identified during a study of T cell responses to AZD1222 COVID-19 vaccine. In regard to this clone: Its specificity is not known.

Study-wide results and caveats: Breadth and depth of Spike-specific TCRs rose after two AZD1222 doses.

Clones were read by immunoSEQ multiplex PCR, and TCRdb kept only the in-frame ones, dropping some. The top ten clones hold 7.5% to 9.5% of a sample with 110,000 to 150,000 clones, about 92% of them seen once. V lost 3 bases, J lost 4 bases, and 15 bases lay in between. The CDR3 sequence is 15 residues long. Germline lookup yields CDR1 MNHEY and CDR2 SVGAGI. The TCR was taken from an adult in good health. The chain joins TRBV6-5 to TRBJ1-1; D may be TRBD1 (6 bases). This material consisted of peripheral blood, taken on day 0 of AZD1222 vaccination. The CDR3 sequence is CASSYSGGGVTEAFF. Here the CDR3 DNA reads TGTGCCAGCAGTTATTCGGGGGGGGGCGTCACTGAAGCTTTCTTT.